Listed here is a single T cell receptor beta chain. The target antigen is unknown. Germline loops: CDR1 SQVTM, CDR2 ANQGSEA. The CDR3 length is 12 residues. The V end was cut by 7 bases, the J end by 3 bases, with 10 bases between. The data were obtained in a study of monozygotic twins with cystic fibrosis. Study observations and caveats: Low clonality (median roughly 0.0099) suggested a mostly naive repertoire. In 13 of 16 pairs, V gene usage was closest to the co-twin's.

Profiling relied on immunoSEQ multiplex PCR, and the TCRdb table lists in-frame clones only, not all of them. This sample carries 30,000 or so clones, over 60% of them seen once, and the ten largest clones take approximately 0.81%. The V and J genes are TRBV29-1 and TRBJ2-1; D possibly matches TRBD1 or TRBD2 (5 bases each). The source is a girl aged 10-17 years with cystic fibrosis. The sample taken for sequencing was blood. CDR3 DNA: TGCAGCGCCCGGGACGGCTACAATGAGCAGTTCTTC. Translating it yields CSARDGYNEQFF.